A single sample is the source of the 22 T cell receptor beta chains below, sequenced in a study of blood T cell repertoires in COVID-19. Clones were sequenced by immunoSEQ multiplex PCR, and TCRdb holds only the in-frame ones, with some missing. Here the sample spans fewer than 110,000 clones, about four fifths being singletons. Sequencing was done on a sample of peripheral blood. Receptor source: a human donor in a cohort sampled during active COVID-19.

The gene calls are TRBV3-1 (or the pseudogene TRBV3-2) and TRBJ2-1; 10 nucleotides line up with TRBD2. V lost 0 bases and J lost 8; bases outside the gene matches: 4. Germline values: CDR1 LGHDT, CDR2 YNNKEL (reference sequence). CDR3 length: 15 amino acids. Here the CDR3 reads CASSQESGGAHEQFF. As DNA, the CDR3 is TGTGCCAGCAGCCAAGAGAGCGGGGGGGCCCATGAGCAGTTCTTC.

V usage is TRBV7-9 and J usage is TRBJ1-2; possibly TRBD1 for D (6 bases). Germline V gene lookup returns CDR1 SEHNR and CDR2 FQNEAQ (reference sequence). CDR3 length: 12 amino acids. V was trimmed by 3 bases and J by 8 bases, leaving 10 bases between them. This CDR3 reads CASSLGGRGYTF. The CDR3 DNA reads TGTGCCAGCAGCTTGGGGGGGCGCGGCTACACCTTC.

The V gene is TRBV29-1, the J gene TRBJ1-2; perhaps TRBD1 as D (5 bases). This CDR3 has 12 residues. Trimming removed 3 bases from V and 4 bases from J, with 9 bases in between. Germline CDR1 reads SQVTM; CDR2 reads ANQGSEA. The CDR3 protein is CSVEGEGYGYTF. CDR3 DNA: TGCAGCGTTGAGGGGGAGGGCTATGGCTACACCTTC.

The chain employs TRBV29-1 and TRBJ2-5, with D perhaps TRBD2 (7 bases). Between the trimmed V and J ends, which lost 3 bases and 2 bases, there was a span of 19 bases. The V gene's germline CDR1 is SQVTM and CDR2 ANQGSEA. The CDR3 totals 16 residues. DNA for the CDR3: TGCAGCGTTGAGGGAGGTGGGGGGGCTTGGCAAGAGACCCAGTACTTC. Translating gives CSVEGGGGAWQETQYF.

This clone was found once. The chain recombines TRBV5-6 with TRBJ1-4; no firm D call. V lost 3 bases, J lost 5 bases, and 8 bases lay in between. The germline V gene has CDR1 SGHDT and CDR2 YYEEEE. The CDR3 contains 13 residues. CDR3 in amino acids: CASSSRLNEKLFF. In nucleotides, the CDR3 is TGTGCCAGCAGCTCCAGGTTAAATGAAAAACTGTTTTTT.

The chain links TRBV6-5 to TRBJ2-7; a weak D match, TRBD1 (6 bases). The CDR3 sequence is 15 residues long. V lost 5 bases to trimming and J lost 0 bases, with 14 bases between them. CDR1 and CDR2 from the germline V gene are MNHEY and SVGAGI. As DNA, the CDR3 is TGTGCCAGCAGTATCGGGACACCGAGCTCCTACGAGCAGTACTTC. As protein: CASSIGTPSSYEQYF.

The chain recombines TRBV5-1 with TRBJ2-1, with TRBD2 matching over 10 bases. This CDR3 is built from 15 residues. Germline V lookup: CDR1 SGHRS, CDR2 YFSETQ. V lost 4 bases and J lost 3; bases outside the gene matches: 4. The CDR3 DNA sequence: TGCGCCAGCAGCCAAAGCGGGGGGGACTACAATGAGCAGTTCTTC. Its translation is CASSQSGGDYNEQFF.

V and J are TRBV29-1 and TRBJ1-4, with D maybe TRBD1 (5 bases). V was shortened by 7 bases and J by 5 bases, with 17 bases between the two germline ends. CDR1 SQVTM and CDR2 ANQGSEA come from the germline V gene. There are 14 residues in the CDR3. The CDR3 bases are TGCAGCGCCAAGGGGCGTGGGCAGAATGAAAAACTGTTTTTT. Protein product: CSAKGRGQNEKLFF.

This clone was recorded only once. The CDR3 spells CASSKVGGEQFF. In nucleotides, the CDR3 is TGTGCCAGCAGCAAAGTTGGAGGTGAGCAGTTCTTC. V usage is TRBV21-1 and J usage is TRBJ2-1; the D segment call TRBD2 is taken from the table without a DNA check. TRBV21-1 is tagged as a pseudogene. The CDR3 sequence is 12 residues long.

CDR3 in amino acids: CASSPVRNNEQFF. The CDR3 DNA follows: TGTGCCAGCTCACCGGTTAGAAACAATGAGCAGTTCTTC. J is TRBJ2-1 and V is TRBV18; D is ambiguous. The germline CDR1 and CDR2 sequences are KGHSH and LQKENI. V was pared by 3 bases and J by 5 bases, with 8 bases between. The CDR3 has 13 amino acids.

This rearrangement joins TRBV4-1 to TRBJ1-2; a possible D gene is TRBD1 (6 bases). There are 15 residues in the CDR3. Trimming shortened V by 8 bases and J by 0 bases, and 16 bases separated the two germline ends. The germline V gene has CDR1 MGHRA and CDR2 YSYEKL. The CDR3 sequence is CASRYQGLSNYGYTF. CDR3 nucleotides: TGCGCCAGCCGATACCAGGGGTTGTCTAACTATGGCTACACCTTC.

The rearrangement links TRBV3-1 (or the pseudogene TRBV3-2) to TRBJ1-2, with 7 bases matching TRBD1. The ends lost 4 bases at V and 6 bases at J; junction bases unmatched: 8. The CDR3 is 14 residues long. Germline V lookup: CDR1 LGHDT, CDR2 YNNKEL (reference sequence). The CDR3 DNA is TGTGCCAGCAGCCCGCCGGGACAGATGAATGGCTACACCTTC. Protein sequence: CASSPPGQMNGYTF.

J is TRBJ1-1 and V is TRBV5-8, with 11 bases identical to TRBD1. Germline V lookup: CDR1 SGHTS, CDR2 YDEGEE. Germline trimming cut 1 base from V and 5 bases from J; bases unmatched to any gene: 16. The CDR3 is 19 amino acids. In DNA, the CDR3 is TGTGCCAGCAGCTTGTCAATCCAGGACAGGGGGCGCTGGGATACTGAAGCTTTCTTT. Protein: CASSLSIQDRGRWDTEAFF.

In this sample, this clone turned up once. The chain links TRBV5-1 to TRBJ2-2, with TRBD2 identical over 15 bases. Unmatched junction bases numbered 5, after V lost 4 bases and J lost 7 bases. The CDR3 has 16 residues. The germline V gene has CDR1 SGHRS and CDR2 YFSETQ. CDR3 sequence (DNA): TGCGCCAGCAGCCTCGGACTAGCGGGGGGGCTCGGGGAGCTGTTTTTT. Protein sequence: CASSLGLAGGLGELFF.

This clone was found once. J is TRBJ2-3 and V is TRBV6-2 or TRBV6-3; D is undetermined. There are 11 residues in the CDR3. CDR1 MNHEY and CDR2 SVGEGT come from the germline V gene. Between the trimmed V and J ends, which lost 5 bases and 4 bases, there was a span of 4 bases. This CDR3 reads CASSSADTQYF. The DNA of the CDR3 is TGTGCCAGCAGTAGCGCAGATACGCAGTATTTT.

J is TRBJ2-1 and V is TRBV5-1, with D possibly being TRBD2 (6 bases). Germline V gives CDR1 SGHRS, CDR2 YFSETQ. The V and J ends lost 2 bases and 0 bases respectively, with 15 bases between them. The CDR3 contains 17 residues. The CDR3: CASSLFGGGLSYNEQFF. CDR3 nucleotides: TGCGCCAGCAGCTTATTTGGCGGAGGGCTCTCCTACAATGAGCAGTTCTTC.

The chain combines TRBV28 with TRBJ1-2, with 7 nucleotides matching TRBD1. V lost 5 bases and J lost 1; bases outside the gene matches: 7. The CDR3 extends over 15 amino acids. Looked up from germline, CDR1 is MDHEN and CDR2 is SYDVKM. Here the CDR3 DNA reads TGTGCCAGCAGTGGCAGGGGGTCCTTTAACTATGGCTACACCTTC. It yields the protein CASSGRGSFNYGYTF.

The CDR3 DNA reads as TGTGCCATCAGTACCGGGGATACGCAGTATTTT. Translation: CAISTGDTQYF. The V and J genes are TRBV10-3 and TRBJ2-3, with D uncertain. CDR1 ENHRY and CDR2 SYGVKD come from the germline V gene. Trimming left V 5 bases short and J 6 bases short, with 6 bases between. This CDR3 is 11 amino acids long.

This sequence joins TRBV25-1 and TRBJ1-5, with D perhaps matching TRBD1 (6 bases). Germline values: CDR1 MGHDK, CDR2 SYGVNS. V lost 4 bases to trimming and J lost 7 bases, with 11 bases between them. The CDR3 is made up of 13 amino acids. The CDR3 nucleotides read TGTGCCAGCAGTGGGGGGGGGCAACAGCCCCAGCATTTT. Its protein product is CASSGGGQQPQHF.

The chain uses TRBV5-1 and TRBJ2-7; TRBD2 might be the D (5 bases). Germline values: CDR1 SGHRS, CDR2 YFSETQ. Trimming took off 0 bases at V and 4 bases at J, with 17 bases between the two ends. The CDR3 has 16 residues. CDR3 in DNA: TGCGCCAGCAGCTTGGAAGGGCAGGCCGGGAATTACGAGCAGTACTTC. It yields the protein CASSLEGQAGNYEQYF. The full variable domain, its missing parts supplied by reference TRBV5-1 and TRBJ2-7, is KAGVTQTPRYLIKTRGQQVTLSCSPISGHRSVSWYQQTPGQGLQFLFEYFSETQRNKGNFPGRFSGRQFSNSRSEMNVSTLELGDSALYLCASSLEGQAGNYEQYFGPGTRLTVT.

The chain uses TRBV9 and TRBJ2-3, with a tentative D call TRBD2 (6 bases). The CDR3 covers 15 residues. CDR1 is SGDLS and CDR2 is YYNGEE in the germline V gene. V lost 0 bases and J lost 1, with 9 bases in between. The chain's CDR3 is CASSVEIAGTDTQYF. CDR3 bases: TGTGCCAGCAGCGTAGAGATAGCGGGCACAGATACGCAGTATTTT.

This chain uses TRBV9 with TRBJ1-2; D call uncertain. The CDR3 is 12 residues long. The germline V gene encodes CDR1 SGDLS and CDR2 YYNGEE. V was pared by 3 bases and J by 7 bases, with 10 bases between. The CDR3 is CASSANNRGYTF. Here the CDR3 DNA reads TGTGCCAGCAGCGCCAACAACCGTGGCTACACCTTC. The whole variable domain, remainder taken from reference TRBV9 and TRBJ1-2, is DSGVTQTPKHLITATGQRVTLRCSPRSGDLSVYWYQQSLDQGLQFLIQYYNGEERAKGNILERFSAQQFPDLHSELNLSSLELGDSALYFCASSANNRGYTFGSGTRLTVV.